Below, one T cell receptor (beta chain) is given with its context. Its target is not known. The data belong to a study of CD8+ T cells in alopecia areata. Background on the study: Severity of treated patients was scored by affected scalp percentage.

Whole-study results and caveats: In lesional scalp, particularly from alopecia totalis/universalis, clonality was higher than in normal scalp. While patients received tofacitinib, many expanded lesional clones remained present in scalp and blood.

In germline, CDR1 is LGHNT, CDR2 FRNRAP. CDR3 size: 16 residues. V shed 0 bases and J shed 1 base, with 11 bases lying between them. Treatment indicated: oral pan-JAK inhibitor, 5-10 mg twice daily. Researchers took lesional scalp punch biopsies and peripheral blood from people who were alopecia areata patients. Extraction and reverse transcription of RNA yielded cDNA as the sequencing template. Assay: immunoSEQ multiplex PCR; the TCRdb copy retains only in-frame clones and omits some. The table has 3,500 to 4,000 clones, 65% to 75% seen once. The source was skin, collected at week 24, from a patient treated with tofacitinib. This chain joins TRBV12-5 and TRBJ2-3, with D possibly being TRBD1 or TRBD2 (5 bases each). This TCR was sampled from a human donor with alopecia areata. CDR3 nucleotides: TGTGCTAGTGGTTTGGTACGGCAGGGAGGCACAGATACGCAGTATTTT. It is translated as CASGLVRQGGTDTQYF.